Given below is one T cell receptor beta chain in context. This entry comes from a study of blood T cell repertoires in COVID-19. On the study more broadly: Acute and convalescent COVID-19 samples came from the United States, Italy and Spain.

CDR1 is MDHEN, CDR2 SYDVKM, per germline. V was shortened by 8 bases and J by 3 bases, with 14 bases between the two germline ends. The CDR3 has 14 residues. Clones were sequenced by immunoSEQ multiplex PCR, and TCRdb holds only the in-frame ones, with some missing. The sample lists 300,000 to 400,000 clones, roughly 85% occurring once. Up to 2 weeks before entering the study, exposed participants had met a COVID-19 case. The receptor's source is a woman aged 25 to 45 who had been exposed to COVID-19. The source material was PBMCs or T cells enriched from blood (not recorded which). This sequence joins TRBV28 and TRBJ1-3; D is ambiguous. CDR3 in DNA: TGTGCCAGCTTCCCGGGGTTGTATGGAAACACCATATATTTT. It codes for CASFPGLYGNTIYF. The full variable domain, rest sourced from reference TRBV28 and TRBJ1-3, is DVKVTQSSRYLVKRTGEKVFLECVQDMDHENMFWYRQDPGLGLRLIYFSYDVKMKEKGDIPEGYSVSREKKERFSLILESASTNQTSMYLCASFPGLYGNTIYFGEGSWLTVV.